This is a list of T cell receptor beta chains from one sample in a study of radiation and T cells in renal cell carcinoma. Profiled with immunoSEQ multiplex PCR; TCRdb holds only in-frame clones, not every one. The sample lists roughly 58,000 clones; about 83% were seen once. The sequenced sample was blood, obtained from a patient whose treatment included radiotherapy and nephrectomy. The receptors originated from a man aged 60 to 75 with renal cell carcinoma. Both conserved end residues are part of each CDR3. The order of the fields is clone size, J gene, V gene, D gene, CDR3 DNA, CDR3 protein. D genes are given only for firm matches. Some rows have no size entry. The others give once, few or many, or a class for an expanded clone.

-,TRBJ2-4,TRBV23-1,-,TGCGCCAGCAGTCAATCGCGCTCTCTAGCCAAAAACATTCAGTACTTC,CASSQSRSLAKNIQYF
-,TRBJ2-3,TRBV6-1,-,TGTGCCAGCAGTGAGGACAATCAAAAGGACACGCAGTATTTT,CASSEDNQKDTQYF
-,TRBJ2-1,TRBV6-4,TRBD2,TGTGCCAGCAGCGAACTAGCGGGAGCTCACAATGAGCAGTTCTTC,CASSELAGAHNEQFF
once,TRBJ1-4,TRBV6-6,TRBD1,TGTGCCAGCAGTATCGGACAGGGGGTTTCTGAAAAACTGTTTTTT,CASSIGQGVSEKLFF
few,TRBJ2-1,TRBV13,-,TGTGCCAGCAGCGGAACAACAGGAGGTATCTACAATGAGCAGTTCTTC,CASSGTTGGIYNEQFF
-,TRBJ2-3,TRBV4-3,TRBD2,TGCGCCAGCAGTCCGACTAGCGGGGGGGGACATGTAGATACGCAGTATTTT,CASSPTSGGGHVDTQYF
-,TRBJ1-2,TRBV30,-,TGTGCCTGGAGCGCGGGAGGGGCTGGGGTGTATGGCTACACCTTC,CAWSAGGAGVYGYTF
few,TRBJ1-1,TRBV11-3,-,TGTGCCAGCAGCTTAGAACCGAACACTGAAGCTTTCTTT,CASSLEPNTEAFF
-,TRBJ2-2,TRBV27,TRBD2,TGTGCCAGCACCCGATCCGGGACTAGCGGGGCCGGGGAGCTGTTTTTT,CASTRSGTSGAGELFF
-,TRBJ2-2,TRBV7-8,-,TGTGCCAGCAGCTTAGCGCGGCTACCTCGGGATTCATACACCGGGGAGCTGTTTTTT,CASSLARLPRDSYTGELFF
-,TRBJ2-3,TRBV10-1,TRBD2,TGCGCCAGCAGTGAGCTGGGGACTAGCGGGAGCTTAGATACGCAGTATTTT,CASSELGTSGSLDTQYF
few,TRBJ2-2,TRBV7-7,-,TGTGCCAGCAGCACCACAGGGTTATTCACCGGGGAGCTGTTTTTT,CASSTTGLFTGELFF
-,TRBJ1-5,TRBV30,-,TGTGCCTGGAGTGTAAGGAGCAATCAGCCCCAGCATTTT,CAWSVRSNQPQHF
-,TRBJ1-2,TRBV5-1,-,TGCGCCAGCAGCCCCGCAGGGGAGGGCTATGGCTACACCTTC,CASSPAGEGYGYTF
-,TRBJ2-1,TRBV2,TRBD1,TGTGCCAGCAGCCGACAGGGGCGGGACGAGCAGTTCTTC,CASSRQGRDEQFF
-,TRBJ1-5,TRBV6-5,TRBD1,TGTGCCAGCAGCTCGGGACAGGGTAAAATGCATTTT,CASSSGQGKMHF
once,TRBJ1-1,TRBV13,-,TGTGCCAGCAGCCCCTCCACCCAAACGTGGGAGAACACTGAAGCTTTCTTT,CASSPSTQTWENTEAFF
few,TRBJ1-4,TRBV7-9,-,TGTGCCAGCAGCTTAGCTTCTGGCAGTGAAAAACTGTTTTTT,CASSLASGSEKLFF
once,TRBJ1-2,TRBV6-5,-,TGTGCCAGCAGTGTCTCGGGGTATGGCTACACCTTC,CASSVSGYGYTF
-,TRBJ2-7,TRBV5-1,TRBD1,TGCGCCAGCAGCTTGGATTGGACAGGGCCCGGCGAGCAGTACTTC,CASSLDWTGPGEQYF
-,TRBJ2-7,TRBV6-6,TRBD2,TGTGCCAGCAGAGATAGCGGGGTGGACTCCTACGAGCAGTACTTC,CASRDSGVDSYEQYF
-,TRBJ2-2,TRBV7-8,-,TGTGCCAGCAGCTCCCGCGGAAGGACCGGGGAGCTGTTTTTT,CASSSRGRTGELFF
-,TRBJ1-5,TRBV19,TRBD1,TGTGCCAGTAGTATGGGACAGGGTAGTAGCAATCAGCCCCAGCATTTT,CASSMGQGSSNQPQHF
-,TRBJ2-3,TRBV5-1,TRBD1,TGCGCCAGCAGCTTTACAGGGGGCAGCACAGATACGCAGTATTTT,CASSFTGGSTDTQYF
-,TRBJ1-2,TRBV19,TRBD1,TGTGCCAGTAGTACAACCGGACAGGGGATCGACTATGGCTACACCTTC,CASSTTGQGIDYGYTF
-,TRBJ1-2,TRBV11-2,TRBD1,TGTGCCAGCAGCTCTATCCGGACAGGCAACAGACCTAACTATGGCTACACCTTC,CASSSIRTGNRPNYGYTF
-,TRBJ1-1,TRBV2,-,TGTGCCAGCTCCTTCGGAGGCGAGATTGAAGCTTTCTTT,CASSFGGEIEAFF
few,TRBJ2-1,TRBV7-9,TRBD2,TGTGCCAGCAGCTTAGTGGGAGGGGCCTACAATGAGCAGTTCTTC,CASSLVGGAYNEQFF
-,TRBJ2-5,TRBV7-2,TRBD2,TGTGCCAGCAGCTTGGGACTAGCGGGAGTTGGAGAGACCCAGTACTTC,CASSLGLAGVGETQYF
-,TRBJ1-5,TRBV6-1,TRBD1,TGTGCCAGCTTCGACCGGGACAGGGTTCAGCCCCAGCATTTT,CASFDRDRVQPQHF
once,TRBJ1-2,TRBV4-1,-,TGCGCCAGCAGCCAAGATGGAGGATCCGTTTCCCTCTATGGCTACACCTTC,CASSQDGGSVSLYGYTF
medium-sized,TRBJ2-1,TRBV7-8,-,TGTGCCAGCAGCTTACTAGCGAATGAGCAGTTCTTC,CASSLLANEQFF